These T cell receptor beta chains were read from a single sample in a study of T cell responses to AZD1222 COVID-19 vaccine. Method: immunoSEQ multiplex PCR; TCRdb's copy keeps in-frame clones and lacks some. The data contain 100,000 to 150,000 clones, about 93% of them singletons. The sample was peripheral blood, taken on day 0 of AZD1222 vaccination. These receptors originate from an adult in good health. CDR3s include the opening cysteine and the closing phenylalanine or tryptophan. D genes are given only for firm matches. Where a row states a size, it is once, few, many or the class of an expanded clone; other rows omit it.

NA,TRBV11-2,NA,TRBJ1-1,CASSLTLSLMNTEAFF,TGTGCCAGCAGCTTAACATTATCCTTAATGAACACTGAAGCTTTCTTT
TRBD2,TRBV14,NA,TRBJ2-7,CASSIGRGEQYF,TGTGCCAGCAGCATTGGGAGGGGCGAGCAGTACTTC
NA,TRBV7-9,NA,TRBJ2-3,CASGRRDLRIDTQYF,TGTGCCAGTGGAAGGCGGGACCTGAGGATCGATACGCAGTATTTT
NA,TRBV13,NA,TRBJ2-2,CATRDVTRRELFF,TGTGCCACCAGGGACGTTACGAGGAGGGAGCTGTTTTTT
TRBD2,TRBV24-1,NA,TRBJ2-1,CATSDSRDYDNEQFF,TGTGCCACCAGTGATTCCCGGGACTATGACAATGAGCAGTTCTTC
NA,TRBV5-6,once,TRBJ2-2,CASRAGIPNTGELFF,TGTGCCAGCAGGGCGGGGATCCCGAACACCGGGGAGCTGTTTTTT
NA,TRBV7-9,once,TRBJ1-1,CASSLEYRVAFF,TGTGCCAGCAGCTTAGAATACAGGGTGGCTTTCTTT
TRBD2,TRBV5-4,few,TRBJ2-1,CASSWTSGGAGEQFF,TGTGCCAGCAGTTGGACTAGCGGGGGGGCCGGTGAGCAGTTCTTC
TRBD1,TRBV5-1,NA,TRBJ1-2,CASSLAGGDGYTF,TGCGCCAGCAGCTTGGCAGGGGGCGATGGCTACACCTTC
TRBD2,TRBV6-5,NA,TRBJ2-2,CASGGTSAGELFF,TGTGCCAGCGGCGGGACTAGCGCCGGGGAGCTGTTTTTT
NA,TRBV30,once,TRBJ1-5,CAWSPQMRAGRQPQHF,TGTGCCTGGAGTCCCCAGATGAGGGCAGGGCGACAGCCCCAGCATTTT
NA,TRBV5-1,NA,TRBJ1-2,CASSPAGVSGYTF,TGCGCCAGCAGCCCGGCGGGGGTGTCGGGCTACACCTTC
NA,TRBV5-1,NA,TRBJ2-7,CASSWDGVYEQYF,TGCGCCAGCAGCTGGGACGGAGTTTACGAGCAGTACTTC
NA,TRBV3-1/TRBV3-2,NA,TRBJ2-5,CASQLGAAETQYF,TGTGCCAGTCAGCTGGGGGCGGCTGAGACCCAGTACTTC
TRBD1,TRBV12-3/TRBV12-4,NA,TRBJ2-7,CASSLGQTYEQYF,TGTGCCAGCAGTTTGGGACAGACCTACGAGCAGTACTTC